This T cell receptor beta chain was obtained from a study of blood T cells in healthy people across ages. The CDR3 is made up of 13 amino acids. V lost 7 bases, J lost 7 bases, and 16 bases lay in between. Germline values: CDR1 MNHNS, CDR2 SASEGT. A second PCR of 7 to 11 cycles used a sample-barcoded 5' primer and a J-beta primer mix. Every molecule of cDNA carried a tag from a template-switch adaptor with 12 random nucleotides. From the 5' RACE reads, TCRdb called clonotypes with MiXCR, one entry per CDR3 protein. The sample holds hundreds of thousands of distinct CDR3 sequences, 40% to 55% seen once.

The chain combines TRBV6-1 with TRBJ1-1; possible D gene TRBD1, 5 bases. Sequenced material: blood. This sequence originates from an older man in good health. The CDR3 sequence is CASILGPYREAFF. CDR3 DNA: TGTGCCAGCATATTGGGGCCCTATCGTGAAGCTTTCTTT.